The clone carrying this T cell receptor beta chain was seen ten or more times. As yet, its antigen is unknown. The record originates from a study of identical twins. Notes on the study in general: Memory repertoires showed no such pattern, whereas abundant cord blood beta clonotypes carried fewer insertions. A cross-sectional statistical analysis, not follow-up of the same donors, supported the conclusions.

Unique molecular identifiers were present on the cDNA, which also gained a universal primer site by template switching. TCRdb passed the 5' RACE reads through MiXCR, listing each CDR3 protein once. This sample has 450,000 or so distinct CDR3 sequences, with 13% to 15% found just once. The CDR3 contains 15 residues. Germline V gene sequence: CDR1 MNHEY, CDR2 SMNVEV (reference sequence). Trimming cost V 3 bases and J 4 bases; bases outside gene matches: 2. This same sample was also part of a study on yellow fever vaccine responses in identical twins.

The sequenced material came from CD4+ T cells sorted from blood. This receptor was identified in a woman younger than 30 in good health. The gene calls are TRBV27 and TRBJ2-2; TRBD1 agrees at 10 bases. The chain's CDR3 is CASSLDRGGTGELFF. For the CDR3, the DNA is TGTGCCAGCAGTTTGGACAGGGGGGGCACCGGGGAGCTGTTTTTT.